Detailed here is one T cell receptor (beta chain). A history of autoimmune disease or systemic immunosuppression excluded patients. The sample belongs to a study of OX40 agonist ivuxolimab in advanced cancers. The overall study: Patients in dose escalation had liver, melanoma, kidney or head and neck cancers. Cohort: 75% to 90% men, mean age about 60, aged about 20 to 90.

Here immunoSEQ multiplex PCR was the method, and the copy in TCRdb shows in-frame clones only, minus some. This table has tens of thousands of clones, about 92% appearing once. Germline V CDR1 and CDR2: SGHRS, YFSETQ. V was clipped by 0 bases and J by 8 bases, with 17 bases between them. The CDR3 has 15 residues. Specimen: CD4+ or CD8+ T cells sorted from blood, collected in a trial of the OX40 agonist ivuxolimab. The source is an adult with an advanced solid tumor such as melanoma, head and neck, liver or kidney cancer. V is TRBV5-1 and J is TRBJ1-2; D is possibly TRBD1 (5 bases). Here the CDR3 reads CASSLARDRIYGYTF. The CDR3 coding sequence is TGCGCCAGCAGCTTGGCTCGTGACAGAATTTACGGCTACACCTTC.